This entry lists 8 T cell receptor beta chains sequenced from one sample in a study of T cell responses to AZD1222 COVID-19 vaccine. Libraries were prepared by immunoSEQ multiplex PCR; TCRdb keeps only in-frame clonotypes and omits some of them. The data contain about 100,000 clones, 70% to 90% of them singletons. Sequenced material: peripheral blood, taken on day 0 of AZD1222 vaccination. These receptors were taken from an adult in good health.

This clone was observed a few times. J is TRBJ2-3 and V is TRBV5-1; D not resolved. The germline V gene has CDR1 SGHRS and CDR2 YFSETQ. V was cut by 1 base and J by 0 bases, with 12 bases left in between. The CDR3 is made up of 16 amino acids. CDR3 bases: TGCGCCAGCAGCTTGAACGCTCTGGATAGCACAGATACGCAGTATTTT. Encoded protein: CASSLNALDSTDTQYF.

This clone has only one observation. V usage is TRBV27 and J usage is TRBJ2-7; 13 bases are a match to TRBD2. The CDR3 is 15 amino acids. The V gene end was trimmed by 3 bases and the J gene end by 6 bases; junction bases not matched to a gene: 5. The V gene's germline CDR1 is MNHEY and CDR2 SMNVEV (reference sequence). DNA for the CDR3: TGTGCCAGCAGTTTTGCGGGGACTAGCGGGACCGAGCAGTACTTC. Translation gives CASSFAGTSGTEQYF.

V and J are TRBV5-1 and TRBJ2-1, with D possibly being TRBD2 (6 bases). The V end was cut by 7 bases, the J end by 0 bases, with 14 bases between. The germline gives CDR1 SGHRS, CDR2 YFSETQ. The CDR3 consists of 15 residues. CDR3 sequence reads: CASQSSGSSYNEQFF. DNA of the CDR3: TGCGCCAGCCAAAGTTCCGGGAGCTCCTACAATGAGCAGTTCTTC.

The chain combines TRBV9 with TRBJ2-7; D may correspond to TRBD1 or TRBD2 (5 bases each). The CDR3 consists of 15 residues. V dropped 0 bases and J dropped 4 bases, with 14 bases sitting between them. The germline gives CDR1 SGDLS, CDR2 YYNGEE. CDR3 protein: CASSVGTFEGYEQYF. The DNA for the CDR3 is TGTGCCAGCAGCGTAGGAACGTTTGAGGGGTACGAGCAGTACTTC.

This chain links TRBV28 with TRBJ1-3, with D tentatively TRBD1 (6 bases). The germline V gene has CDR1 MDHEN and CDR2 SYDVKM. The CDR3 covers 14 residues. V gave up 6 bases and J gave up 3 bases, with 12 bases separating them. The CDR3 DNA is TGTGCCAGCAGATGGGGGCTTCATGGAAACACCATATATTTT. Protein product: CASRWGLHGNTIYF.

The chain employs TRBV30 and TRBJ1-2; D unclear. V lost 1 base and J lost 8, with 8 bases in between. From germline, CDR1 is GTSNPN and CDR2 SVGIG (reference sequence). This CDR3 has 11 residues. Here the CDR3 DNA reads TGTGCCTGGAGTGGTACACGAGGCTACACCTTC. Its protein is CAWSGTRGYTF. Full variable domain (rest looked up from reference TRBV30 and TRBJ1-2): SQTIHQWPATLVQPVGSPLSLECTVEGTSNPNLYWYRQAAGRGLQLLFYSVGIGQISSEVPQNLSASRPQDRQFILSSKKLLLSDSGFYLCAWSGTRGYTFGSGTRLTVV.

V and J are TRBV7-3 and TRBJ2-5, with 7 nucleotides matching TRBD1. CDR1 is SGHTA and CDR2 is FQGTGA in the germline V gene. V was pared by 3 bases and J by 6 bases, with 7 bases of the junction left unmatched. The CDR3 totals 14 residues. The CDR3 is CASSFDRDRKTQYF. The CDR3 nucleotides are TGTGCCAGCAGCTTCGACAGGGATAGGAAGACCCAGTACTTC. The full variable domain, rest sourced from reference TRBV7-3 and TRBJ2-5, is GAGVSQTPSNKVTEKGKYVELRCDPISGHTALYWYRQSLGQGPEFLIYFQGTGAADDSGLPNDRFFAVRPEGSVSTLKIQRTERGDSAVYLCASSFDRDRKTQYFGPGTRLLVL.

This CDR3 is CASSLPLRQGHYGYTF. CDR3 sequence (DNA): TGTGCCAGCAGCTTGCCCCTCCGACAGGGCCACTATGGCTACACCTTC. The V and J genes are TRBV5-6 and TRBJ1-2; 7 nucleotides agree with TRBD1. CDR1 is SGHDT, CDR2 YYEEEE, per germline. The CDR3 length is 16 residues. Trimming at V came to 1 base and at J to 3 bases, leaving 9 bases not matched to a gene.